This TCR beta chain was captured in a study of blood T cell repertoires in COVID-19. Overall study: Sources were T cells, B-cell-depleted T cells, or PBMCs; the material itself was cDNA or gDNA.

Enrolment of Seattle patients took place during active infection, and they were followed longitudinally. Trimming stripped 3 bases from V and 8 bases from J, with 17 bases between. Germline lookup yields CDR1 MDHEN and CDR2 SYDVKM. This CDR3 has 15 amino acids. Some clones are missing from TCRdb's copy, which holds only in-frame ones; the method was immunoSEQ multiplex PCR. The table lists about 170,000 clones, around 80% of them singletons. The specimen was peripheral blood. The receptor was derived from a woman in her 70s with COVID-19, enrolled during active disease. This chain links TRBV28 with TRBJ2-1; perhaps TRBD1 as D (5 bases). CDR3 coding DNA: TGTGCCAGCAGTTTCGCAGGGTCCGTAGCCGATGAGCAGTTCTTC. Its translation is CASSFAGSVADEQFF.